What follows are 22 T cell receptor beta chains derived from one specimen sequenced in a study of blood T cell repertoires in COVID-19. Profiling relied on immunoSEQ multiplex PCR, and the TCRdb table lists in-frame clones only, not all of them. This sample has approximately 250,000 clones, with about 83% found just once. Sample: peripheral blood. These receptors all stem from a human donor in a cohort sampled during active COVID-19.

In its sample, this clone was seen a few times. This rearrangement joins TRBV19 to TRBJ2-7; 9 bases line up with TRBD1. The germline CDR1 and CDR2 sequences are LNHDA and SQIVND (reference sequence). The CDR3 consists of 14 residues. V dropped 5 bases and J dropped 5; count of bases not matched to a gene: 7. The CDR3 nucleotides are TGTGCCAGTAGTGGCCGGACAGGGGTGGACGAGCAGTACTTC. This codes for CASSGRTGVDEQYF.

V usage is TRBV10-1 and J usage is TRBJ2-7; TRBD2 matches at 7 bases. The CDR3 is 15 amino acids. Germline V gives CDR1 WNHNN, CDR2 SYGVQD (reference sequence). V lost 4 bases and J lost 0; bases outside the gene matches: 6. This CDR3 is CASSGGRGSSYEQYF. DNA for the CDR3: TGCGCCAGCAGTGGAGGGAGGGGTTCCTCCTACGAGCAGTACTTC.

V and J are TRBV7-2 and TRBJ2-1; TRBD2 might be the D (5 bases). Germline-derived CDR1 and CDR2 are SGHTA and FQGNSA. The V and J ends lost 4 bases and 6 bases respectively, with 13 bases between them. The CDR3 sequence is 14 residues long. CDR3 region: CASSWILDSNEQFF. The CDR3, as DNA: TGTGCCAGCAGCTGGATACTAGATAGCAATGAGCAGTTCTTC.

This sequence joins TRBV30 and TRBJ2-7; D not certain. Germline lookup yields CDR1 GTSNPN and CDR2 SVGIG (reference sequence). Trimming took off 1 base at V and 7 bases at J, with 8 bases between the two ends. The CDR3 sequence is 11 residues long. The CDR3 spells CAWSGGAEQYF. The CDR3 DNA reads as TGTGCCTGGAGTGGCGGAGCGGAGCAGTACTTC.

This rearrangement joins TRBV24-1 to TRBJ2-3, with D tentatively TRBD1 (5 bases). V lost 2 bases and J lost 6, with 14 bases in between. The CDR3 is made up of 15 amino acids. CDR1 KGHDR and CDR2 SFDVKD come from the germline V gene. The CDR3 is CATSDSRVPADTQYF. The CDR3 DNA follows: TGTGCCACCAGTGATTCCAGGGTCCCAGCGGATACGCAGTATTTT.

This clone came up once. The CDR3 nucleotides are TGTGCCAGCTCACCACCGGGGGCGGGCGCTGGAAACACCATATATTTT. It translates to CASSPPGAGAGNTIYF. This chain joins TRBV18 and TRBJ1-3; D is possibly TRBD1 (6 bases). The V end was cut by 0 bases, the J end by 2 bases, with 11 bases between. Germline CDR1 KGHSH, CDR2 LQKENI. This CDR3 spans 16 amino acids.

This clone was counted once. The CDR3 nucleotides are TGCAGCGTGCTCTCAGGGGGCGCATACCACGAGCAGTACTTC. This sequence encodes CSVLSGGAYHEQYF. The V call is TRBV29-1, the J call TRBJ2-7; 8 bases line up with TRBD1. This CDR3 contains 14 residues. The V segment lost 6 bases and the J segment 5 bases; nucleotides outside the gene matches: 12. CDR1 and CDR2 (germline): SQVTM, ANQGSEA.

The rearrangement uses TRBV7-3 and TRBJ2-1; D possibly corresponds to TRBD1 (6 bases). Germline V gives CDR1 SGHTA, CDR2 FQGTGA. V was trimmed by 5 bases and J by 6 bases, leaving 20 bases between them. CDR3 length: 16 amino acids. DNA of the CDR3: TGTGCCAGCAGCGGAAGGGACATGGGGTCGGGCAATGAGCAGTTCTTC. Its translation is CASSGRDMGSGNEQFF.

The CDR3 nucleotides are TGTGCCACCAGTGATTCGCCTTCCGGGACAGGAGTAACTGGGGCCAACGTCCTGACTTTC. This encodes CATSDSPSGTGVTGANVLTF. The chain links TRBV24-1 to TRBJ2-6; 8 nucleotides align to TRBD1. This CDR3 is 20 amino acids long. V dropped 2 bases and J dropped 2; count of bases not matched to a gene: 13. The germline CDR1 and CDR2 sequences are KGHDR and SFDVKD.

The rearrangement joins TRBV10-1 to TRBJ2-3, with D unresolved. This CDR3 spans 12 amino acids. In germline, CDR1 is WNHNN, CDR2 SYGVQD (reference sequence). V was clipped by 2 bases and J by 6 bases, with 6 bases between them. The CDR3 spells CASSENLDTQYF. DNA for the CDR3: TGCGCCAGCAGTGAGAACTTGGATACGCAGTATTTT.

This chain links TRBV11-3 with TRBJ2-1, with 7 bases identical to TRBD1. Germline V gene data show CDR1 as SGHNT and CDR2 as YENEEA. The junction had 6 bases not matched to a gene; V was cut back by 0 bases and J by 4 bases. The CDR3 extends over 16 amino acids. The CDR3, as DNA: TGTGCCAGCAGCTTAGAGGCAGGGGGTTCTTACAATGAGCAGTTCTTC. As protein: CASSLEAGGSYNEQFF.

CDR3 bases: TGCAGCGTTGAACAGGGGAACACTGAAGCTTTCTTT. This gives the protein CSVEQGNTEAFF. V gene TRBV29-1 combines with J gene TRBJ1-1; tentatively, D is TRBD1 (5 bases). The V gene's germline CDR1 is SQVTM and CDR2 ANQGSEA. The CDR3 loop spans 12 amino acids. The V and J ends lost 2 bases and 1 base respectively, with 5 bases between them.

CDR3 sequence: CASSPSGEDTQYF. DNA of the CDR3: TGTGCCAGCTCACCATCGGGTGAAGATACGCAGTATTTT. This chain links TRBV18 with TRBJ2-3, with D hard to call. The CDR3 extends over 13 amino acids. The V and J ends lost 2 bases and 5 bases respectively, with 8 bases between them. Germline V gene data show CDR1 as KGHSH and CDR2 as LQKENI.

The V and J genes are TRBV27 and TRBJ1-1; 7 nucleotides align to TRBD1. V was pared by 4 bases and J by 0 bases, with 5 bases of the junction left unmatched. The CDR3 sequence is 15 residues long. The germline CDR1 and CDR2 sequences are MNHEY and SMNVEV (reference sequence). The CDR3 DNA is TGTGCCAGCAGTTCCTACGACAGGGTGAACACTGAAGCTTTCTTT. Encoded protein: CASSSYDRVNTEAFF.

The J gene is TRBJ1-2, the V gene TRBV12-5; D uncertain. The CDR3 totals 12 residues. CDR1 and CDR2 from the germline V gene are LGHNT and FRNRAP. The CDR3 nucleotides are TGTGCCAGTTCGTATCCTTCCTATGGCTACACCTTC. Amino acid sequence: CASSYPSYGYTF.

The chain carries TRBV13 and TRBJ2-4, with D unclear. Germline V lookup: CDR1 PRHDT, CDR2 FYEKMQ (reference sequence). Between the trimmed V and J ends, which lost 3 bases and 8 bases, there was a span of 14 bases. The CDR3 length is 14 residues. The CDR3 DNA follows: TGTGCCAGCAGCTTGGTCACACGGAGAGACATTCAGTACTTC. This gives the protein CASSLVTRRDIQYF.

The rearrangement uses TRBV28 and TRBJ1-1, with D uncertain. This CDR3 has 12 residues. CDR1 and CDR2 (germline): MDHEN, SYDVKM. The ends were cut back, 5 bases at V and 5 bases at J, with 9 bases in the middle. The CDR3 region is CASSRYLTEAFF. The CDR3 region has the DNA TGTGCCAGCAGTCGCTATTTGACTGAAGCTTTCTTT. The full variable domain, rest sourced from reference TRBV28 and TRBJ1-1, is DVKVTQSSRYLVKRTGEKVFLECVQDMDHENMFWYRQDPGLGLRLIYFSYDVKMKEKGDIPEGYSVSREKKERFSLILESASTNQTSMYLCASSRYLTEAFFGQGTRLTVV.

This chain connects TRBV4-2 to TRBJ2-3; possible D gene TRBD2, 6 bases. The CDR3 length is 16 residues. The germline V and J ends were trimmed by 2 bases and 3 bases, with 15 bases remaining between them. Germline CDR1 reads LGHNA; CDR2 reads YNFKEQ. The CDR3 DNA is TGTGCCAGCAGCCAAAGGAAGCGGGTGCTTACAGATACGCAGTATTTT. Amino acid sequence: CASSQRKRVLTDTQYF.

The rearrangement uses TRBV3-1 (or the pseudogene TRBV3-2) and TRBJ2-7; TRBD2 is a possible D gene (5 bases). Per the germline V gene, CDR1 is LGHDT and CDR2 is YNNKEL (reference sequence). CDR3 size: 15 residues. V lost 1 base to trimming and J lost 3 bases, with 13 bases between them. CDR3 region: CASSQGSAEVYEQYF. The CDR3 DNA reads TGTGCCAGCAGCCAAGGATCGGCGGAGGTCTACGAGCAGTACTTC.

The J gene is TRBJ2-5, the V gene TRBV6-5; D remains unclear. From germline, CDR1 is MNHEY and CDR2 SVGAGI. The germline V and J ends were trimmed by 7 bases and 1 base, with 16 bases remaining between them. The CDR3 has 15 residues. In DNA form, the CDR3 reads TGTGCCAGCATCCCCCAGGATCTAACCCAAGAGACCCAGTACTTC. This encodes CASIPQDLTQETQYF.

This clone was recorded once. This sequence joins TRBV9 and TRBJ1-6, with D perhaps TRBD1 (5 bases). Germline-derived CDR1 and CDR2 are SGDLS and YYNGEE. This CDR3 comprises 15 residues. V lost 7 bases to trimming and J lost 7 bases, with 18 bases between them. CDR3 sequence reads: CASFSGGFKNSPLHF. The CDR3 bases are TGTGCCAGCTTTTCGGGGGGATTTAAAAATTCACCCCTCCACTTT.

The chain recombines TRBV5-1 with TRBJ1-1; 7 nucleotides line up with TRBD1. The CDR3 runs 15 residues. The ends lost 4 bases at V and 1 base at J; junction bases unmatched: 7. Germline values: CDR1 SGHRS, CDR2 YFSETQ. This chain's CDR3 is CASSQRQGTNTEAFF. CDR3 DNA: TGCGCCAGCAGCCAACGACAGGGAACGAACACTGAAGCTTTCTTT.